This T cell receptor beta chain came from a study of T cells in Graves' hyperthyroidism and ophthalmopathy. The investigators amplified TCR beta CDR3 regions from RNA transcripts. The TCR CDR3 was amplified in a first-round RT-PCR using the HTBI primer set. MiXCR was run by TCRdb on the multiplex PCR reads, yielding one entry per CDR3 protein. Among 300,000 to 350,000 distinct CDR3 sequences listed, approximately 16% were seen once. This clonotype has a handful of counts. Its target is unknown. Hyperthyroidism, newly diagnosed and lasting under 2 months, affected patients aged 18 to 65. Patients were excluded because of uncontrolled infection, other autoimmune disease, pregnancy or lactation. The germline gives CDR1 MNHNS, CDR2 SASEGT. The CDR3 has 14 residues. The germline V and J ends were trimmed by 6 bases and 4 bases, with 15 bases remaining between them. The study, taken as a whole, reports: A 13 V-J model separated ophthalmopathy from stable hyperthyroidism.

The chain links TRBV6-1 to TRBJ1-1; D is possibly TRBD1 (5 bases). The sequenced sample was blood. The receptor was isolated from a young man with Graves' hyperthyroidism. The CDR3 region has the DNA TGTGCCAGCAGACGTGGGAGGGGCGGCACTGAAGCTTTCTTT. This encodes CASRRGRGGTEAFF.